Below, one TCR beta chain is given with its context. Repertoires were generated with immunoSEQ multiplex PCR, while TCRdb's copy carries only in-frame clones and drops some. The sample includes approximately 150,000 clones, roughly 87% seen only once; the top ten take around 0.91%. Germline assignment: CDR1 MGHDK and CDR2 SYGVNS. CDR3 length equals 15 residues. V gave up 2 bases and J gave up 0 bases, with 8 bases separating them. This entry is derived from a study of blood T cell repertoires in COVID-19. Turning to the study itself: T cells, B-cell-depleted T cells, or PBMCs provided the cDNA or gDNA that served as material.

The TCR comes from a woman in her forties or fifties with acute or convalescent COVID-19. The gene calls are TRBV25-1 and TRBJ1-5; D unclear. Material for sequencing was peripheral blood. CDR3 DNA: TGTGCCAGCAGTGAACCCGGGGATAGCAATCAGCCCCAGCATTTT. As protein: CASSEPGDSNQPQHF.